The 17 T cell receptor beta chains listed next were all sequenced from one sample in a study of T cells in Graves' hyperthyroidism and ophthalmopathy. RNA transcripts served as the template for amplifying TCR beta CDR3 regions. Primed by the HTBI set, a first-round RT-PCR was run on the TCR CDR3. One entry per CDR3 protein results from TCRdb running MiXCR on the multiplex PCR reads. The sample records under 500,000 distinct CDR3 sequences, about 14% being singletons. Sequenced material: blood. Receptors originate from a man aged 45-65 years with Graves' ophthalmopathy.

This clonotype was recorded a few times. One end of the junction does not line up with germline, which may come from a read error. The chain uses TRBV12-3 or TRBV12-4 and TRBJ2-3, with D tentatively TRBD1 (5 bases). The CDR3 runs to 13 residues. The CDR3 is CASSLRGTDTLYF. The CDR3 nucleotides read TGTGCCAGCAGTTTAAGGGGCACAGATACGCTGTATTTT.

This clonotype was recorded many times. The rearrangement uses TRBV7-2 and TRBJ2-7; 14 nucleotides align to TRBD2. Germline-derived CDR1 and CDR2 are SGHTA and FQGNSA. The CDR3 contains 16 residues. The trim removed 1 base at V and 4 bases at J, leaving 3 bases unmatched. This CDR3 reads CASSLGGTSGRYEQYF. DNA of the CDR3: TGTGCCAGCAGCTTAGGCGGGACTAGCGGGAGATACGAGCAGTACTTC.

V usage is TRBV29-1 and J usage is TRBJ2-3; 9 bases agree with TRBD1. V trimming: 2 bases; J trimming: 6 bases; junction bases outside the gene matches: 6. The V gene's germline CDR1 is SQVTM and CDR2 ANQGSEA. CDR3 size: 14 residues. The CDR3 sequence is CSVENRGPSDTQYF. The CDR3 bases are TGCAGCGTTGAAAACAGGGGGCCATCCGATACGCAGTATTTT.

The CDR3 loop reads CASSLEGDGNIQYF. The DNA for the CDR3 is TGTGCCAGCAGTTTGGAGGGGGATGGAAACATTCAGTACTTC. The rearrangement links TRBV27 to TRBJ2-4; TRBD1 or TRBD2 may be the D gene (6 bases each). V was pared by 3 bases and J by 6 bases, with 12 bases between. Germline V gene sequence: CDR1 MNHEY, CDR2 SMNVEV (reference sequence). CDR3 length: 14 amino acids.

This clonotype has at least ten counts. The chain has TRBV6-1 and TRBJ2-1; D gene unclear. The germline CDR1 and CDR2 sequences are MNHNS and SASEGT. The V end was cut by 6 bases, the J end by 5 bases, with 17 bases between. CDR3 size: 15 residues. The CDR3, as DNA: TGTGCCAGCAGGTCGATAGAGCAGAGGAACAATGAGCAGTTCTTC. Amino acids: CASRSIEQRNNEQFF.

A few counts support this clonotype. The chain uses TRBV19 and TRBJ1-5; D possibly corresponds to TRBD1 (5 bases). The V and J ends lost 6 bases and 0 bases respectively, with 15 bases between them. Germline V gene sequence: CDR1 LNHDA, CDR2 SQIVND (reference sequence). This CDR3 has 16 residues. Written as DNA, the CDR3 is TGTGCCAGTAGACCAACTCCGGGGCGTAGCAATCAGCCCCAGCATTTT. Translated, it gives CASRPTPGRSNQPQHF.

The CDR3 reads CASSLMTGQDGYTF. The CDR3 DNA reads as TGTGCCAGCAGCTTAATGACAGGGCAGGACGGCTACACCTTC. The rearrangement joins TRBV7-9 to TRBJ1-2; the match to TRBD1 covers 7 bases. This CDR3 has 14 amino acids. V was pared by 2 bases and J by 8 bases, with 8 bases of the junction left unmatched. Germline values: CDR1 SEHNR, CDR2 FQNEAQ (reference sequence).

This clonotype was found many times. The chain couples TRBV12-3 or TRBV12-4 to TRBJ2-1; 9 nucleotides align to TRBD2. CDR3 size: 14 residues. V was clipped by 3 bases and J by 6 bases; unmatched bases: 3. CDR3 sequence reads: CASSFSGSGNEQFF. CDR3 nucleotides: TGTGCCAGCAGTTTTAGCGGGAGTGGCAATGAGCAGTTCTTC.

This clonotype came up many times. The chain uses TRBV7-9 and TRBJ2-1, with TRBD2 matching over 15 bases. In germline, CDR1 is SEHNR, CDR2 FQNEAQ (reference sequence). The ends lost 4 bases at V and 2 bases at J; junction bases unmatched: 3. The CDR3 has 17 residues. The CDR3 DNA follows: TGTGCCAGCAGCTCGGGACTAGCGGGAGGAACCTACAATGAGCAGTTCTTC. It yields the protein CASSSGLAGGTYNEQFF.

The V gene is TRBV14, the J gene TRBJ2-1; 8 nucleotides match TRBD1. This CDR3 is 18 amino acids long. The V and J ends lost 0 bases and 2 bases, in that order; junction bases with no gene match: 9. Germline CDR1 reads SGHDN; CDR2 reads FVKESK. The CDR3 here is CASSQERSGTGAYNEQFF. The CDR3, as DNA: TGTGCCAGCAGCCAAGAGCGGTCGGGGACAGGAGCCTACAATGAGCAGTTCTTC.

In this sample, this clonotype turned up once. This may be a read error: a much more frequent sequence differs by one nucleotide. V gene TRBV5-6 combines with J gene TRBJ2-7; possibly TRBD2 for D (5 bases). Germline loops: CDR1 SGHDT, CDR2 YYEEEE. The V and J ends lost 6 bases and 9 bases respectively, with 19 bases between them. The CDR3 is 13 amino acids. This CDR3 reads CASTGAGRVGQYF. CDR3 in DNA: TGTGCCAGCACCGGTGCGGGTCGGGTCGGGCAGTACTTC.

The V gene is TRBV10-3, the J gene TRBJ2-1; weak D call: TRBD1 (5 bases). CDR1 is ENHRY, CDR2 SYGVKD, per germline. Trimming cost V 8 bases and J 6 bases, with 17 bases left between them. The CDR3 length is 14 residues. CDR3 sequence: CAILGLGPTNEQFF. CDR3 DNA: TGTGCCATCCTGGGGTTGGGGCCCACCAATGAGCAGTTCTTC.

V is TRBV4-1 and J is TRBJ2-1; 9 bases are shared with TRBD2. V shed 4 bases and J 1 base; nucleotides not matched to a gene: 5. CDR1 is MGHRA and CDR2 is YSYEKL in the germline V gene. The CDR3 has 16 residues. The CDR3 region is CASSPFSGRSYNEQFF. As DNA, the CDR3 is TGCGCCAGCAGCCCCTTCAGCGGGAGGTCCTACAATGAGCAGTTCTTC.

This clonotype was seen ten or more times. The chain uses TRBV5-5 and TRBJ2-1, with a weak D call TRBD1 (5 bases). From germline, CDR1 is SGHKS and CDR2 YYEKEE (reference sequence). The CDR3 is 15 residues long. V lost 0 bases and J lost 6, with 13 bases in between. CDR3 region: CASSLDRGWGNEQFF. The DNA of the CDR3 is TGTGCCAGCAGCTTGGATAGGGGATGGGGCAATGAGCAGTTCTTC. Supplemented by reference TRBV5-5 and TRBJ2-1, the full variable domain reads DAGVTQSPTHLIKTRGQQVTLRCSPISGHKSVSWYQQVLGQGPQFIFQYYEKEERGRGNFPDRFSARQFPNYSSELNVNALLLGDSALYLCASSLDRGWGNEQFFGPGTRLTVL.

This clonotype was found a few times. The chain combines TRBV7-9 with TRBJ2-1, with D uncertain. Germline V gene lookup returns CDR1 SEHNR and CDR2 FQNEAQ (reference sequence). CDR3 length: 15 residues. Trimming took off 0 bases at V and 9 bases at J, with 15 bases between the two ends. The CDR3 nucleotides are TGTGCCAGCAGCTTAGCCCAGCATCACCCGTTTGAGCAGTTCTTC. Protein sequence: CASSLAQHHPFEQFF.

This clonotype was recorded at least ten times. The rearrangement joins TRBV18 to TRBJ2-5, with D perhaps matching TRBD2 (6 bases). V was trimmed by 6 bases and J by 5 bases, leaving 13 bases between them. This CDR3 is 13 amino acids long. The V gene's germline CDR1 is KGHSH and CDR2 LQKENI. The CDR3 sequence is CASSPNGGETQYF. The DNA for the CDR3 is TGTGCCAGCTCCCCAAACGGAGGGGAGACCCAGTACTTC.

The table lists this clonotype with a few counts. V is TRBV6-1 and J is TRBJ2-7, with D uncertain. Germline-derived CDR1 and CDR2 are MNHNS and SASEGT. The CDR3 contains 13 residues. Trimming removed 6 bases at V and 3 bases at J, with 12 bases between. CDR3 sequence reads: CASRNYESYEQYF. CDR3 nucleotide sequence: TGTGCCAGCAGGAACTACGAAAGCTACGAGCAGTACTTC.